These 2 T cell receptor beta chains originate from one sample sequenced in a study of T cell clusters in autoimmune cytopenias. Each sample's input was 250 ng genomic DNA, 35,000 to 40,000 genome equivalents. TRB was amplified by touch-down multiplex PCR, primer pools A and B combined. TCRdb re-analyzed the multiplex PCR reads; it lists each CDR3 protein once, without DNA. The sample holds some 7,400 distinct CDR3 sequences. These same records also appear under a second study, on T cell repertoires in aging, cancer and after chemotherapy.

Sample: peripheral blood. Receptors were obtained from a human donor in good health.

According to its frequency, this clonotype is medium-sized. The chain joins TRBV15 to TRBJ2-1. The CDR3 has 16 amino acids. CDR1 and CDR2 from the germline V gene are LNHNV and YYDKDF (reference sequence). The CDR3 loop is CATSTLDRNYNNEQFF.

The chain is built from TRBV5-6 and TRBJ2-5; lacking DNA, the TRBD2 call made by TCRdb goes unchecked. CDR1 and CDR2 from the germline V gene are SGHDT and YYEEEE. This CDR3 is 16 amino acids long. CDR3 amino acids: CASSLVSGGRGGTQYF.